This is a list of T cell receptor beta chains from one sample in a study of blood T cell repertoires in COVID-19. Measured with immunoSEQ multiplex PCR; TCRdb has only the in-frame clones, and not every one. The table lists a few hundred thousand clones, 83% of them singletons. Material: peripheral blood. The source is a woman aged 30 to 39 with COVID-19, enrolled during active disease. CDR3s leave out the opening cysteine and the closing phenylalanine or tryptophan. Clone size, where shown, is once, few, many, or a class for clones that have expanded.

v_call	clone_size	cdr3_aa
TRBV16	.	ASSQSTGGPQETQY
TRBV9	.	ASSVGRSGGNHEQF
TRBV6-4	few	ASSVDRGSDTQY
TRBV10-3	.	ATSPTSGGETQY
TRBV6-2/TRBV6-3	.	ASSYSSGGRRYEDEQY
TRBV5-1	few	PTPDRAADTQY
TRBV4-3	.	ASSQEITGTRGNQPQH
TRBV10-3	.	AISESLAGGTGELF
TRBV30	.	AWSVLQGRNEQY
TRBV7-6	.	ASSPGREYEQY
TRBV5-4	.	ASSLAGDEQY
TRBV6-6	many	ASGEWATEGYT
TRBV5-8	.	ASSKGRGMATGELF
TRBV21-1	.	ASDTIGDRGTGYT
TRBV7-2	.	ASSLLRGNSYEQY
TRBV4-1	once	ASSQDQRGGYNEQF
TRBV4-3	.	ASSQARRTNYGYT
TRBV6-2/TRBV6-3	.	ASSLRRIGDRDLLEAF
TRBV19	.	ASTGGQGAGTEAF
TRBV19	.	ASTQIGGSTTGELF
TRBV27	many	ASKRQGGLNTEAF
TRBV11-2	.	ASSLVGGGEQY
TRBV9	.	ASSVNRGPGGSNSPLH
TRBV30	.	ASRGSSYNSPLH
TRBV19	.	ASSIRGTDTQY
TRBV21-1	.	ASSNRAYLAYEQY
TRBV11-1	.	ASSSLPGTSDEKLF
TRBV5-6	.	ASSLQGELF
TRBV24-1	.	ATGAAGVNTEAF
TRBV7-2	.	ASRRQGGNYGYT
TRBV2	.	ASNKEGATEAF
TRBV6-4	.	ATYQGRGEKLF
TRBV11-2	.	ASSLGEGLKNIQY
TRBV7-9	few	ASSHVPGQGEAF
TRBV7-2	.	ASSLVGQPEAF
TRBV9	.	ASSPGTSGGASTDTQY
TRBV28	.	ASRTAYGYT
TRBV30	.	AWSPDGYT
TRBV7-9	.	ASSNGVGLNNQPQH
TRBV6-6	few	ASSDGYSNQPQH
TRBV27	few	ASKWDRPSRELF
TRBV28	.	ASSPQGEGETQY
TRBV5-1	.	ASSFGLAGHDEQF
TRBV7-8	.	ASSPGTGGYNEQF
TRBV11-2	.	ASSPRGAGTIY
TRBV7-6	.	ASSLKGGYTGELF
TRBV9	.	ASSVGSGLDSPLH
TRBV5-1	.	ASSLGPQGSSYEQY
TRBV5-1	.	ASSLAAGSSYEQY
TRBV7-3	.	ASSPGLAGSYEQY
TRBV19	.	ASSISGVPHNNEQF
TRBV6-2/TRBV6-3	.	ASSNGLSNEQF
TRBV28	.	ASRGGGYYEQY
TRBV5-1	once	ASSLGREPYNEQF
TRBV12-3/TRBV12-4	.	ASSLRRTEAF
TRBV19	few	ASSMGTGPNYGYT
TRBV14	once	ASSQGQNYGYT
TRBV19	.	ASSIGPSNEQY
TRBV9	.	ASSVGTGTAETQY
TRBV5-5	.	ASSLTWGQGYEQY